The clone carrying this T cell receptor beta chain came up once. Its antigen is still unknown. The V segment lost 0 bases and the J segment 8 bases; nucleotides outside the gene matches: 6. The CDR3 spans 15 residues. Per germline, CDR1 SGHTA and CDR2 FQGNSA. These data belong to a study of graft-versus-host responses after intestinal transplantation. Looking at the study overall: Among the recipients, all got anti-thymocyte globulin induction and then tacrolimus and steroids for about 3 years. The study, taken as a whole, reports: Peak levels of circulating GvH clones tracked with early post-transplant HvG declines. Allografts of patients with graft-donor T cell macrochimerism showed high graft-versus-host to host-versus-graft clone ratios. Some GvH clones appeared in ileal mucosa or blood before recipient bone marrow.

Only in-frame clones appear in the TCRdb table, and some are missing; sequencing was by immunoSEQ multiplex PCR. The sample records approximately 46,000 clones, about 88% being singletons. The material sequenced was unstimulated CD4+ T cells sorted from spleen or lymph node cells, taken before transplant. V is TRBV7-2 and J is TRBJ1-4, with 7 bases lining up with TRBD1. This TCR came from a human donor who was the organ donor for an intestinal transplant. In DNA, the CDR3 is TGTGCCAGCAGCTTAGCCGGACAGGCAGACGAAAAACTGTTTTTT. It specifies CASSLAGQADEKLFF.